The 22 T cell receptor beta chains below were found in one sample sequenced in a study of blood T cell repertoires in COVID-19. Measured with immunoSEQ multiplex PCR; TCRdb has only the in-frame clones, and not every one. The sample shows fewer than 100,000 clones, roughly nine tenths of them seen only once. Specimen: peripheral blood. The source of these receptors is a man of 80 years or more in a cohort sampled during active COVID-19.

The CDR3, as DNA: TGCGCCAGCAGCTTGGAGGGGGGCACAGATACGCAGTATTTT. Translating gives CASSLEGGTDTQYF. This chain connects TRBV5-1 to TRBJ2-3; D might be TRBD1 (6 bases). Trimming removed 0 bases from V and 1 base from J, with 6 bases in between. Germline-derived CDR1 and CDR2 are SGHRS and YFSETQ. The CDR3 runs 14 residues.

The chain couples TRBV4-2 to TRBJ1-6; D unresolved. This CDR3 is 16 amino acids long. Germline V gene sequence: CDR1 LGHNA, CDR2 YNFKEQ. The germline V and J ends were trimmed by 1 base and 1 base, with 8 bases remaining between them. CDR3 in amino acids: CASSQAPGSYNSPLHF. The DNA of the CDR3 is TGTGCCAGCAGCCAAGCGCCAGGTTCCTATAATTCACCCCTCCACTTT.

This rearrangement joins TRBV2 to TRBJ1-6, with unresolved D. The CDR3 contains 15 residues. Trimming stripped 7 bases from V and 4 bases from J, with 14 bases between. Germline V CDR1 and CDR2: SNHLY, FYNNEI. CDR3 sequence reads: CASIGEGLYNSPLHF. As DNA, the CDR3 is TGTGCCAGCATCGGGGAAGGGCTTTATAATTCACCCCTCCACTTT.

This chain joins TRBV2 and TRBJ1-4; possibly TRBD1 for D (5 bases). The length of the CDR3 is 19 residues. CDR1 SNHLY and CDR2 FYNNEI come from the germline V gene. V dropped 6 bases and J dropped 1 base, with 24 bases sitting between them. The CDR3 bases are TGTGCCAGCAGGGGCGGTCAGGGTCTGCTATCCCAAACTAATGAAAAACTGTTTTTT. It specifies CASRGGQGLLSQTNEKLFF.

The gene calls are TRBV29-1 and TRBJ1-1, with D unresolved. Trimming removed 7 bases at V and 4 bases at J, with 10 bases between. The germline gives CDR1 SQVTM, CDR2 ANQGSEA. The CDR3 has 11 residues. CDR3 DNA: TGCAGCGGTCGGTTTCTCACTGAAGCTTTCTTT. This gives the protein CSGRFLTEAFF.

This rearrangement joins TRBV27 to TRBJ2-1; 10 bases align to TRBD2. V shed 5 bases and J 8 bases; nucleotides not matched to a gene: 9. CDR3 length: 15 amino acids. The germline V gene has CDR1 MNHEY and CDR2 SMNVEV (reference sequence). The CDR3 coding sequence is TGTGCCAGCAGTCAAACCGGGACTAGCGTGGATGAGCAGTTCTTC. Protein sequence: CASSQTGTSVDEQFF.

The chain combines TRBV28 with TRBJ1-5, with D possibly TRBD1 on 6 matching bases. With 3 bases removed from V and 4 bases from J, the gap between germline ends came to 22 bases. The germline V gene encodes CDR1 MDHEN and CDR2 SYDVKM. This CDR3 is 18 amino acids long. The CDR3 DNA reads TGTGCCAGCAGTTTCCCATCGGTAACCAGAGGGGGAAATCAGCCCCAGCATTTT. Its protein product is CASSFPSVTRGGNQPQHF. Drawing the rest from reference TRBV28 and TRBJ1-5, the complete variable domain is DVKVTQSSRYLVKRTGEKVFLECVQDMDHENMFWYRQDPGLGLRLIYFSYDVKMKEKGDIPEGYSVSREKKERFSLILESASTNQTSMYLCASSFPSVTRGGNQPQHFGDGTRLSIL.

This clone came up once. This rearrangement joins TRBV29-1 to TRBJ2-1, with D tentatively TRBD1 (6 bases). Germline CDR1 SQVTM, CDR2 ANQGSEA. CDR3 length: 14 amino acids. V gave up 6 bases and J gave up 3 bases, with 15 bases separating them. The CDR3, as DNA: TGCAGCGTGGACAGACCATACCTCTACAATGAGCAGTTCTTC. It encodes CSVDRPYLYNEQFF.

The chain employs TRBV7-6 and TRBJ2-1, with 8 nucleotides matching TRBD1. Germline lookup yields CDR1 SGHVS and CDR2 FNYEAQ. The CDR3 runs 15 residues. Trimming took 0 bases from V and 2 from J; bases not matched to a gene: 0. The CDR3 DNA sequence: TGTGCCAGCAGCTTAGCGACAGGGGCCTACAATGAGCAGTTCTTC. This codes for CASSLATGAYNEQFF.

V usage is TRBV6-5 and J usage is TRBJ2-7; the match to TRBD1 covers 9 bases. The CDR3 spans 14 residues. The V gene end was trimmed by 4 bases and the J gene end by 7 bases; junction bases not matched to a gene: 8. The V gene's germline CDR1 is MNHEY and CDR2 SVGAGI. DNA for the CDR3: TGTGCCAGCAGTTTGAGACAGGGGGTGGGGGAGCAGTACGTC. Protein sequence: CASSLRQGVGEQYV.

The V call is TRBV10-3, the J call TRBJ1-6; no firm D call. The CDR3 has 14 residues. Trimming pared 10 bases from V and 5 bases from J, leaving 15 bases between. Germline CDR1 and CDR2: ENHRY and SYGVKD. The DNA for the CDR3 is TGTGCCAGTACGGGGTATGATGATAATTCACCCCTCCACTTT. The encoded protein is CASTGYDDNSPLHF.

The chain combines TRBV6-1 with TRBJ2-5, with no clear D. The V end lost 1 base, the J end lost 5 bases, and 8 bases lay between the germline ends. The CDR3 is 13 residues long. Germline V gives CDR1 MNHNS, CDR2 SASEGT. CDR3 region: CASSEGLEETQYF. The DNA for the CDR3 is TGTGCCAGCAGTGAAGGATTGGAGGAGACCCAGTACTTC.

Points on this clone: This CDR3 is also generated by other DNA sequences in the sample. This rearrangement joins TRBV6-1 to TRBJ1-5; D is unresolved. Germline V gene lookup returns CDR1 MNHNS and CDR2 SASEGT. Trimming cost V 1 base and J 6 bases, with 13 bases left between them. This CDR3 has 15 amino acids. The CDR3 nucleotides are TGTGCCAGCAGTGAAGGGTCAGGTGGGTTTCAGCCCCAGCATTTT. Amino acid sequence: CASSEGSGGFQPQHF.

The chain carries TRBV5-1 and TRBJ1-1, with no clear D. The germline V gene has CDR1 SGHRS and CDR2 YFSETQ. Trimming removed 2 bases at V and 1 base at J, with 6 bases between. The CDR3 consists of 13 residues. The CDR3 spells CASSFIGNTEAFF. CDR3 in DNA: TGCGCCAGCAGCTTCATCGGGAACACTGAAGCTTTCTTT.

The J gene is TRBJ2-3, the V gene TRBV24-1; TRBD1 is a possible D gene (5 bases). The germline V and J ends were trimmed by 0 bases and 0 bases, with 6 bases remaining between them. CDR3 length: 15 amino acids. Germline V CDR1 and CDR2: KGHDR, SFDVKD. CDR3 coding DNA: TGTGCCACCAGTGATTTGCGACAGAGCACAGATACGCAGTATTTT. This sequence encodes CATSDLRQSTDTQYF.

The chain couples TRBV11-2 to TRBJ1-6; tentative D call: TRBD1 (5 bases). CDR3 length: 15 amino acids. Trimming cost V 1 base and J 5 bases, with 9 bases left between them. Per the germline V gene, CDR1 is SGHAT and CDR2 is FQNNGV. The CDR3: CASSLVAGNNSPLHF. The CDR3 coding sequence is TGTGCCAGCAGCTTAGTCGCAGGGAATAATTCACCCCTCCACTTT.

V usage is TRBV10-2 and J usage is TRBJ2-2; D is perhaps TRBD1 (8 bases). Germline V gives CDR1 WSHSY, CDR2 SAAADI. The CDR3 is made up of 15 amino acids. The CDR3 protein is CQPAGTGSNTGELFF. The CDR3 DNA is TGCCAGCCAGCGGGGACAGGCTCGAACACCGGGGAGCTGTTTTTT.

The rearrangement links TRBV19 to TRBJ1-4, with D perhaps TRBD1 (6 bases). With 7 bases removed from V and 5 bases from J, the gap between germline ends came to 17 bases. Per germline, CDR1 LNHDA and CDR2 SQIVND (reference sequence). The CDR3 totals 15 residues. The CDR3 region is CASTHRALLNEKLFF. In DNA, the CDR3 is TGTGCCAGTACTCACAGGGCCTTATTGAATGAAAAACTGTTTTTT.

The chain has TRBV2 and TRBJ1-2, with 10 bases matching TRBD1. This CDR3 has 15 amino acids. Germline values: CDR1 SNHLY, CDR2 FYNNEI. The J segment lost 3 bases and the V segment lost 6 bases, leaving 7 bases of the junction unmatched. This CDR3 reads CASSLLGTGDYGYTF. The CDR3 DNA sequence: TGTGCCAGCAGCCTATTGGGGACAGGGGACTATGGCTACACCTTC.

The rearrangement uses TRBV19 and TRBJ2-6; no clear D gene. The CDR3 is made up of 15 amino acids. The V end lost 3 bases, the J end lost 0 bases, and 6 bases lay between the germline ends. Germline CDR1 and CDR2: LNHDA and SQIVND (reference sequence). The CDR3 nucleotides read TGTGCCAGTAGTATTGGTAGCTCTGGGGCCAACGTCCTGACTTTC. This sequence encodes CASSIGSSGANVLTF.

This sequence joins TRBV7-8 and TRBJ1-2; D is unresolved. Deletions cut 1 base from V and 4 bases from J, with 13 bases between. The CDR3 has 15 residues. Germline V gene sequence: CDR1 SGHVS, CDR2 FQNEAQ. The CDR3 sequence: CASSLDGSTIYGYTF. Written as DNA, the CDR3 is TGTGCCAGCAGCTTAGACGGGTCTACGATCTATGGCTACACCTTC.

The CDR3 protein is CASRPGTGVSYGYTF. Written as DNA, the CDR3 is TGTGCCAGCAGACCCGGGACAGGGGTCTCCTATGGCTACACCTTC. This chain joins TRBV6-6 and TRBJ1-2; TRBD1 agrees at 10 bases. The CDR3 sequence is 15 residues long. Unmatched junction bases numbered 8, after V lost 6 bases and J lost 4 bases. Germline V gene data show CDR1 as MNHNY and CDR2 as SVGAGI (reference sequence).